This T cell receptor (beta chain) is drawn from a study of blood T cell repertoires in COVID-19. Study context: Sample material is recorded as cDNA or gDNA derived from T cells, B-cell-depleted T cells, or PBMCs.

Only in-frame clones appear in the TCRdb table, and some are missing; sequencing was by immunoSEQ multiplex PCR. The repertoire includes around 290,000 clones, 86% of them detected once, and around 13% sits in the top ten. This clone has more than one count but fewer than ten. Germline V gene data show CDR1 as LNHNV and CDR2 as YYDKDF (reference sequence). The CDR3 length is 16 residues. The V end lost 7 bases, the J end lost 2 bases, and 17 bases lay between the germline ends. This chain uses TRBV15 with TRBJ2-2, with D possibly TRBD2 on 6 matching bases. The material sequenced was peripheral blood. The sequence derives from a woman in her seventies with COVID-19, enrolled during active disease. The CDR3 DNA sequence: TGTGCCACCAATTTGGGGCGGGGAAGTAACACCGGGGAGCTGTTTTTT. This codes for CATNLGRGSNTGELFF.